Listed below are T cell receptor beta chains from one sample, sequenced in a study of CD8 T cells in Susac syndrome. MiXCR, run by TCRdb on the immunoSEQ multiplex PCR reads, gives a single entry per CDR3 protein. The sample shows approximately 190,000 distinct CDR3 sequences, approximately 95% of them seen only once. Source material: CD8+ T cells from PBMCs. The receptors originated from a human donor with Susac syndrome. CDR3s include the opening cysteine and the closing phenylalanine or tryptophan. Each record gives: J gene, V gene, D gene, CDR3 protein, CDR3 DNA. D genes are given only for firm matches.

j_gene: TRBJ2-7; v_gene: TRBV14; d_gene: TRBD1; CDR3aa: CASSGQGPYEQYF; CDR3nt: TGTGCCAGCAGCGGACAGGGACCCTACGAGCAGTACTTC
j_gene: TRBJ1-1; v_gene: TRBV6-2/TRBV6-3; d_gene: -; CDR3aa: CASNPNTGPKTEAFF; CDR3nt: TGTGCCAGCAACCCGAACACAGGGCCCAAGACTGAAGCTTTCTTT
j_gene: TRBJ2-1; v_gene: TRBV11-2; d_gene: -; CDR3aa: CASSLISGVGNEQFF; CDR3nt: TGTGCCAGCAGCTTAATATCCGGAGTTGGTAATGAGCAGTTCTTC
j_gene: TRBJ1-4; v_gene: TRBV12-3/TRBV12-4; d_gene: TRBD1; CDR3aa: CASTPGTGFGEKLFF; CDR3nt: TGTGCCAGCACCCCCGGGACAGGGTTTGGTGAAAAACTGTTTTTT
j_gene: TRBJ1-5; v_gene: TRBV12-3/TRBV12-4; d_gene: -; CDR3aa: CASSLSIRGNQPQHF; CDR3nt: TGTGCCAGCAGTTTATCTATCCGGGGCAATCAGCCCCAGCATTTT
j_gene: TRBJ2-2; v_gene: TRBV3-1; d_gene: TRBD1; CDR3aa: CASSQEYPGQGAVGELFF; CDR3nt: TGTGCCAGCAGCCAAGAGTATCCGGGACAGGGAGCGGTCGGGGAGCTGTTTTTT
j_gene: TRBJ2-7; v_gene: TRBV5-1; d_gene: -; CDR3aa: CASSLGRDEQYF; CDR3nt: TGTGCCAGCAGTTTAGGCAGGGACGAGCAGTACTTC
j_gene: TRBJ1-5; v_gene: TRBV20-1; d_gene: TRBD1; CDR3aa: CSVRGRRGTVYSNQPQHF; CDR3nt: TGCAGTGTCAGAGGGAGGAGGGGGACAGTCTATAGCAATCAGCCCCAGCATTTT
j_gene: TRBJ2-5; v_gene: TRBV25-1; d_gene: TRBD1; CDR3aa: CASSEYETGVQETQYF; CDR3nt: TGTGCCAGCAGTGAATATGAGACAGGGGTTCAAGAGACCCAGTACTTC
j_gene: TRBJ2-7; v_gene: TRBV20-1; d_gene: TRBD2; CDR3aa: CSASVGGSIYEQYF; CDR3nt: TGCAGTGCTTCGGTCGGGGGGAGTATATACGAGCAGTACTTC
j_gene: TRBJ2-1; v_gene: TRBV9; d_gene: TRBD2; CDR3aa: CASSVGGSGNYNEQFF; CDR3nt: TGTGCCAGCAGCGTAGGCGGTAGCGGGAATTACAATGAGCAGTTCTTC
j_gene: TRBJ1-5; v_gene: TRBV5-8; d_gene: -; CDR3aa: CASRYGRRPQHF; CDR3nt: TGTGCCAGCAGGTACGGACGTCGGCCCCAGCATTTT
j_gene: TRBJ1-3; v_gene: TRBV13; d_gene: -; CDR3aa: CASSLVAGEDTIYF; CDR3nt: TGTGCCAGCAGCTTAGTCGCGGGGGAGGACACCATATATTTT
j_gene: TRBJ2-1; v_gene: TRBV27; d_gene: -; CDR3aa: CASSFTVYNEQFF; CDR3nt: TGTGCCAGCAGTTTTACCGTTTACAATGAGCAGTTCTTC
j_gene: TRBJ2-7; v_gene: TRBV3-1; d_gene: -; CDR3aa: CASSRIPGLIYEQYF; CDR3nt: TGTGCCAGCAGCCGAATACCGGGACTCATCTACGAGCAGTACTTC
j_gene: TRBJ2-7; v_gene: TRBV5-1; d_gene: TRBD1; CDR3aa: CASSSAGTESYEQYF; CDR3nt: TGCGCCAGCAGCTCCGCCGGGACAGAAAGTTACGAGCAGTACTTC
j_gene: TRBJ1-6; v_gene: TRBV5-4; d_gene: -; CDR3aa: CASSVRGIFPGSPLHF; CDR3nt: TGTGCCAGCAGCGTAAGAGGGATTTTTCCGGGTTCACCCCTCCACTTT
j_gene: TRBJ1-1; v_gene: TRBV5-1; d_gene: -; CDR3aa: CASSLGADSTEAFF; CDR3nt: TGCGCCAGCAGCTTGGGGGCAGATAGCACTGAAGCTTTCTTT
j_gene: TRBJ2-5; v_gene: TRBV30; d_gene: -; CDR3aa: CAWSRGAGETQYF; CDR3nt: TGTGCCTGGTCTAGGGGGGCTGGAGAGACCCAGTACTTC
j_gene: TRBJ2-2; v_gene: TRBV11-2; d_gene: TRBD2; CDR3aa: CASSLASVAGNTGELFF; CDR3nt: TGTGCCAGCAGCTTAGCTTCGGTAGCGGGGAACACCGGGGAGCTGTTTTTT
j_gene: TRBJ2-3; v_gene: TRBV11-2; d_gene: TRBD1; CDR3aa: CASSLSGVWGQDTDTQYF; CDR3nt: TGTGCCAGCAGCTTATCGGGGGTTTGGGGACAGGACACAGATACGCAGTATTTT
j_gene: TRBJ1-3; v_gene: TRBV7-9; d_gene: -; CDR3aa: CASSFASGNTIYF; CDR3nt: TGTGCCAGCAGCTTCGCGTCTGGAAACACCATATATTTT